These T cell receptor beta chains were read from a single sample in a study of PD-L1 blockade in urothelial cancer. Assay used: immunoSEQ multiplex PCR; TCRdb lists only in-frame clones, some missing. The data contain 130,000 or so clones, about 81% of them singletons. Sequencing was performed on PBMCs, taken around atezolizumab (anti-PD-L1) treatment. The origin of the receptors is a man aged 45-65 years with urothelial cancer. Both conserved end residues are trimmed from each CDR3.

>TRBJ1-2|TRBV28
ASSIRRFYGYT
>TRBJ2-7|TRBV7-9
ASSLPPAYEQY
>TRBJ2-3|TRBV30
AWFHSGASTDTQY
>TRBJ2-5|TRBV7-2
ASSLSQGRETQY
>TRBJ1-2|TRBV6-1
ASSEALLHGYT
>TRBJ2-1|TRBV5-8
ASSLGPQASSYNEQF
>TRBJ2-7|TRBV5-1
ASSLVVQPYEQY
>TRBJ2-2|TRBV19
ASSIRSGRTGELF
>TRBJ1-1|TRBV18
ASFRTGQASNTEAF
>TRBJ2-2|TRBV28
ASSFILAGVIGELF
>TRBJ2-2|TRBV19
ASSIGIGTLNTGELF
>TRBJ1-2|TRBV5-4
ASSLKSAGPYGYT
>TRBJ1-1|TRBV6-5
ASSALRGRGAEAF
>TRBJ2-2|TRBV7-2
ASSPPGLVTGELF
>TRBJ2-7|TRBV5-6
ASSLWSGSYEQY
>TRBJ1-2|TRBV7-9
ASSYQGGYGYT
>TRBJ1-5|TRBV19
ASSVGRGAHSNQPQH
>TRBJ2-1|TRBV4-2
ASSQRGNPSGLNNEQF
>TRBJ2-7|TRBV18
ASSAREEQY
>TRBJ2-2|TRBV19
ASSAPQGHGELF
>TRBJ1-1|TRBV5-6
ASSHGGVTGYSFNTEAF
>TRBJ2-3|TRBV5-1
ASSYGLARQDTQY
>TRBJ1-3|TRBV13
ASSLDFHSGNTIY